This T cell receptor beta chain was found in a study of T cells in localized non-small cell lung cancer. The study, taken as a whole, reports: A raised T cell density in blood coincided with lengthier overall survival. Among the top 100 tumor clones, a median 57 appeared in adjacent lung. There was higher T cell clonality in uninvolved adjacent lung than in tumor, and it was highest there.

Worth noting for this clone: The antigen is undetermined.

Here immunoSEQ multiplex PCR was the method, and the copy in TCRdb shows in-frame clones only, minus some. The table records about 21,000 clones, 70% to 90% of them present only once. The ends were cut back, 2 bases at V and 0 bases at J, with 5 bases in the middle. The CDR3 has 14 residues. Germline V lookup: CDR1 MNHEY, CDR2 SVGAGI. The rearrangement joins TRBV6-5 to TRBJ1-3; D not resolved. Sample: peripheral blood mononuclear cells, taken before any cancer treatment. This sequence was found in a male donor older than 55 with stage II lung adenocarcinoma. Written as DNA, the CDR3 is TGTGCCAGCAGTTACGCGGGCTCTGGAAACACCATATATTTT. Protein sequence: CASSYAGSGNTIYF.